These T cell receptor beta chains were read from a single sample in a study of blood T cell repertoires in COVID-19. Generated by immunoSEQ multiplex PCR, the TCRdb table keeps only in-frame clones and is missing some. The sample carries approximately 280,000 clones, around 87% recorded once. Sequenced: PBMCs or T cells enriched from blood (not recorded which). These TCRs come from a young woman with acute COVID-19. The CDR3 runs from the conserved cysteine through the conserved F or W. A D gene is named only where the DNA matches it firmly. Size is stated for part of the rows, as once, few or many counts, or as a class when the clone is expanded.

NA,TRBJ1-2,NA,TRBV28,CASSYTGLNGYTF,TGTGCCAGCAGCTATACAGGGTTGAATGGCTACACCTTC
NA,TRBJ1-2,NA,TRBV6-2/TRBV6-3,CASSYRGELNYGYTF,TGTGCCAGCAGTTACCGTGGGGAGCTGAACTATGGCTACACCTTC
NA,TRBJ2-1,TRBD2,TRBV30,CACAGLAKNEQFF,TGTGCCTGCGCGGGACTAGCAAAAAATGAGCAGTTCTTC
NA,TRBJ2-3,TRBD2,TRBV28,CASTGGYGTDTQYF,TGTGCCAGCACGGGGGGGTACGGCACAGATACGCAGTATTTT
NA,TRBJ2-7,TRBD2,TRBV11-1,CASSLGRGYEQYF,TGTGCCAGCAGCTTGGGGAGGGGCTACGAGCAGTACTTC
NA,TRBJ1-4,NA,TRBV28,CASSLPVDSEKLFF,TGTGCCAGCAGTTTACCGGTGGACAGTGAAAAACTGTTTTTT
NA,TRBJ2-1,TRBD2,TRBV7-2,CASSSPGLAGGRNEQFF,TGTGCCAGCAGCTCACCGGGACTAGCGGGAGGGCGAAATGAGCAGTTCTTC
NA,TRBJ2-7,NA,TRBV2,CASRKQVTQEQYF,TGTGCCAGCAGAAAACAGGTAACGCAAGAGCAGTACTTC
NA,TRBJ2-3,NA,TRBV9,CASSVTGTYLTDTQYF,TGTGCCAGCAGCGTGACCGGGACTTACCTCACAGATACGCAGTATTTT
NA,TRBJ2-3,TRBD2,TRBV10-3,CAINPTSGGASTDTQYF,TGTGCCATCAACCCGACTAGCGGGGGGGCTAGCACAGATACGCAGTATTTT
NA,TRBJ2-1,TRBD2,TRBV28,CASSFLASGSLGEQFF,TGTGCCAGCAGTTTCCTGGCTAGCGGGAGTCTGGGGGAGCAGTTCTTC
NA,TRBJ1-2,NA,TRBV9,CASSPSGTSYGYTF,TGTGCCAGCAGCCCAAGTGGCACAAGCTATGGCTACACCTTC
NA,TRBJ1-4,TRBD1,TRBV4-3,CASSQTGTGSEKLFF,TGCGCCAGCAGCCAGACCGGGACAGGGAGTGAAAAACTGTTTTTT
NA,TRBJ1-1,TRBD1,TRBV11-3,CASSSPPRGQGFDTEAFF,TGTGCCAGCAGTTCGCCCCCCCGGGGACAGGGCTTCGACACTGAAGCTTTCTTT
NA,TRBJ2-2,TRBD1,TRBV7-9,CASSSDRGPTGELFF,TGTGCCAGCAGCTCGGACAGGGGGCCCACCGGGGAGCTGTTTTTT
once,TRBJ1-2,TRBD1,TRBV19,CASSDRTGGPYGYTF,TGTGCCAGTAGTGATCGGACAGGGGGGCCCTATGGCTACACCTTC
NA,TRBJ2-7,NA,TRBV11-2,CASSFQGSYEQYF,TGTGCCAGCAGCTTTCAGGGATCCTACGAGCAGTACTTC
NA,TRBJ2-7,TRBD1,TRBV7-6,CASSLGAGTGGYEQYF,TGTGCCAGCAGCTTAGGGGCCGGGACAGGGGGCTACGAGCAGTACTTC
NA,TRBJ1-4,TRBD1,TRBV11-1,CASSAGTEGEKLFF,TGTGCCAGCAGCGCCGGGACAGAAGGGGAAAAACTGTTTTTT
NA,TRBJ2-7,NA,TRBV6-2/TRBV6-3,CASSRGTPSSYEQYF,TGTGCCAGCAGCCGAGGGACTCCAAGCTCCTACGAGCAGTACTTC
NA,TRBJ1-1,NA,TRBV7-9,CASSPRRETEAFF,TGTGCCAGCAGCCCGAGGAGAGAGACTGAAGCTTTCTTT
NA,TRBJ1-4,NA,TRBV6-5,CASQTTTNEKLFF,TGTGCCAGTCAGACAACAACTAATGAAAAACTGTTTTTT
NA,TRBJ2-5,NA,TRBV11-2,CASSLESVEGAQYF,TGTGCCAGCAGCTTAGAGTCGGTAGAGGGGGCCCAGTACTTC
NA,TRBJ2-1,TRBD2,TRBV4-1,CASSQGLAGVWYEQFF,TGCGCCAGCAGCCAAGGACTAGCGGGAGTGTGGTATGAGCAGTTCTTC